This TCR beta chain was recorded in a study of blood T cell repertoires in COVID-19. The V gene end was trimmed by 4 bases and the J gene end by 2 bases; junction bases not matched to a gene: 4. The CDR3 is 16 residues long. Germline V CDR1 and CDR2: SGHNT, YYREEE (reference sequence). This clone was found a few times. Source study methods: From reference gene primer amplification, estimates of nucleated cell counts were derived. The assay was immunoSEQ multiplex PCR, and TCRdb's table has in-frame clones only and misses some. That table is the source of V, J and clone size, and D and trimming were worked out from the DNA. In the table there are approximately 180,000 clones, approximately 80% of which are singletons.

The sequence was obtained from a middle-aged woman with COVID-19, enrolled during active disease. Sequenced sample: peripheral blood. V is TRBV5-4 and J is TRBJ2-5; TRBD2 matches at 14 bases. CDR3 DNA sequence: TGTGCCAGCAGCACCCGACTAGCGGGAGGGCAAGAGACCCAGTACTTC. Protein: CASSTRLAGGQETQYF. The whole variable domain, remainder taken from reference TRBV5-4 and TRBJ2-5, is ETGVTQSPTHLIKTRGQQVTLRCSSQSGHNTVSWYQQALGQGPQFIFQYYREEENGRGNFPPRFSGLQFPNYSSELNVNALELDDSALYLCASSTRLAGGQETQYFGPGTRLLVL.